A selection of T cell receptor beta chains follows, all from one sample in a study of cytomegalovirus exposure and HLA in healthy donors. The table came from immunoSEQ multiplex PCR; TCRdb's copy has only in-frame clones and leaves some out. The data hold about 170,000 clones, with around 80% observed a single time. The sample taken for sequencing was PBMCs. These receptors originate from a boy aged 2-9 years in good health and CMV-seronegative. Each CDR3 is given with its conserved first and last residue. D genes are given only for firm matches. Expanded clones are given a class, and other clones once, few, many or no size at all.

j_call v_call clone_size d_call cdr3_nt cdr3_aa
TRBJ2-5 TRBV27 . TRBD2 TGTGCCAGCAGTTTTCGGGGGGTAGGCCCTGAAGAGACCCAGTACTTC CASSFRGVGPEETQYF
TRBJ1-4 TRBV28 . TRBD1 TGTGCCAGCACCGTTCCCCGACCGGGACAGGGAAACGAAAAACTGTTTTTT CASTVPRPGQGNEKLFF
TRBJ1-1 TRBV5-5 . TRBD1 TGTGCCAGCAGCGGGACAGGGGGCCCGAACACTGAAGCTTTCTTT CASSGTGGPNTEAFF
TRBJ2-7 TRBV7-8 . . TGTGCCAGCAGCTTAGCTTTCTTTCGCGGTTCTTCCTCCTACGAGCAGTACTTC CASSLAFFRGSSSYEQYF
TRBJ2-2 TRBV2 few TRBD2 TGTGCCAGCAAAATAGCTAGCGGGGGGGGAACCGGGGAGCTGTTTTTT CASKIASGGGTGELFF
TRBJ1-3 TRBV5-5 few TRBD1 TGTGCCAGCAGCTTGGAGGACAGGGAATCGAACACCATATATTTT CASSLEDRESNTIYF
TRBJ1-3 TRBV6-5 . . TGTGCCACCGGGTCCTCTGGAAACACCATATATTTT CATGSSGNTIYF
TRBJ1-6 TRBV27 . . TGTGCCAGCAGTTTAAGATTTTCGGACAGAAATTCACCCCTCCACTTT CASSLRFSDRNSPLHF
TRBJ2-3 TRBV9 . . TGTGCCAGCAGCGTAGATGGTTCGGGCACAGATACGCAGTATTTT CASSVDGSGTDTQYF
TRBJ2-3 TRBV5-6 . . TGTGCCAGCAGCCCCAGGAGGGGCAGCAGCACAGATACGCAGTATTTT CASSPRRGSSTDTQYF
TRBJ1-2 TRBV5-5 medium-sized . TGTGCCAGCAGCTTGGAACAATCGGGCTATGGCTACACCTTC CASSLEQSGYGYTF
TRBJ1-5 TRBV15 . . TGTGCCACCAGCAGAGATGGTCAGAGCAATCAGCCCCAGCATTTT CATSRDGQSNQPQHF
TRBJ2-3 TRBV11-2 . TRBD2 TGTGCCAGCAGCTTAGTAGCGGGGGGGCAAGATACGCAGTATTTT CASSLVAGGQDTQYF
TRBJ1-5 TRBV9 . . TGTGCCAGCAGCGACGGGAGAGGGAATCAGCCCCAGCATTTT CASSDGRGNQPQHF
TRBJ2-5 TRBV2 once TRBD2 TGTGCCAGCAGCGGTATGACTAGCGGGAGGGCCACGAGAGGGACCCAGTACTTC CASSGMTSGRATRGTQYF
TRBJ1-1 TRBV6-5 . . TGTGCCAGCAGCCGGGGAGGGGGGTGGACTGAAGCTTTCTTT CASSRGGGWTEAFF
TRBJ2-2 TRBV9 few TRBD2 TGTGCCAGCAGCCAAAGCGGGGGGAACACCGGGGAGCTGTTTTTT CASSQSGGNTGELFF
TRBJ1-2 TRBV13 few TRBD1 TGTGCCAGCAGCCTGGGACAGGGCACCTATGGCTACACCTTC CASSLGQGTYGYTF
TRBJ1-3 TRBV7-9 . . TGTGCCAGCAGCTTAGTCCCCTCCGAGGGAAACACCATATATTTT CASSLVPSEGNTIYF
TRBJ2-7 TRBV2 . TRBD2 TGTGCCAGCATGTCGGGAGGCTTCTACGAGCAGTACTTC CASMSGGFYEQYF
TRBJ2-1 TRBV19 . TRBD2 TGTGCCAGTAGTAGATCTACTAGCGGCTCCTACAATGAGCAGTTCTTC CASSRSTSGSYNEQFF
TRBJ2-3 TRBV14 . TRBD2 TGTGCCAGCAGCCAAGATCTGGGGAGGGCCGCAGATACGCAGTATTTT CASSQDLGRAADTQYF
TRBJ2-1 TRBV5-6 once . TGTGCCAGCAGCTTGGTACCAGGGTCCGGCAATGAGCAGTTCTTC CASSLVPGSGNEQFF
TRBJ1-1 TRBV9 . . TGTGCCAGCAGCGCCATGGGGGCGTCGGGACCCGAAGCTTTCTTT CASSAMGASGPEAFF
TRBJ2-1 TRBV7-2 once . TGTGCCAGCAGCTTGTCGGCGGCCTCCTCCTACAATGAGCAGTTCTTC CASSLSAASSYNEQFF
TRBJ2-1 TRBV11-3 . . TGTGCCAGCAGCTTGGACAGCCAGCAGTTCTTC CASSLDSQQFF
TRBJ2-2 TRBV4-3 . TRBD2 TGCGCCAGCAGCCAGCCCCGAAGCGCGGGAGGGATATCCGGGGAGCTGTTTTTT CASSQPRSAGGISGELFF
TRBJ1-4 TRBV28 . . TGTGCCAGCAGTTTCTTCAGGGATAATGAAAAACTGTTTTTT CASSFFRDNEKLFF
TRBJ1-2 TRBV2 . . TGTGCCAGCAGTGAAGGTGGGCGCTTTTACAACTATGGCTACACCTTC CASSEGGRFYNYGYTF
TRBJ2-5 TRBV5-1 . . TGCGCCAGCAGCTTGGACAGGACCACGGCCGAGACCCAGTACTTC CASSLDRTTAETQYF
TRBJ1-1 TRBV19 few . TGTGCCAGCTTGAAAGGAACAGCCGCCGACATGAACACTGAAGCTTTCTTT CASLKGTAADMNTEAFF
TRBJ1-5 TRBV27 few . TGTGCCAGCACCCCTGTTTTTGCAGGGTCAATTGATCAGCCCCAGCATTTT CASTPVFAGSIDQPQHF
TRBJ1-2 TRBV9 . . TGTGCCAGCAGCGGGGGACATACTAACTATGGCTACACCTTC CASSGGHTNYGYTF
TRBJ2-1 TRBV7-6 . TRBD2 TGTGCCAGCAGCTTAGCGCGGGTAGCGGGGTACAATGAGCAGTTCTTC CASSLARVAGYNEQFF
TRBJ1-2 TRBV4-1 . . TGCGCCAGCAGCCAAGATCCCAACAGGTCATATGGCTACACCTTC CASSQDPNRSYGYTF
TRBJ1-6 TRBV19 few . TGTGCCAGTAGTATGGCATCACTGGGACACCGTAATTCACCCCTCCACTTT CASSMASLGHRNSPLHF
TRBJ1-1 TRBV28 . . TGTGCCAGCATTAACGGTGAAGTTGCTTTCTTT CASINGEVAFF
TRBJ2-7 TRBV27 once TRBD2 TGTGCCAGCAGTCCGGGACTAGCGGGAGGCGAGCAGTACTTC CASSPGLAGGEQYF
TRBJ2-5 TRBV30 . . TGTGCCTGGGCGTTAAAAGAGACCCAGTACTTC CAWALKETQYF
TRBJ2-7 TRBV6-5 . . TGTGCCAGCAGTTACATACGGGTCTACGAGCAGTACTTC CASSYIRVYEQYF
TRBJ1-2 TRBV6-5 . . TGTGCCAGCACTCCCAGTATTAACTATGGCTACACCTTC CASTPSINYGYTF
TRBJ1-2 TRBV7-9 . . TGTGCCAGCAGCTTTGCGAAGTCGGGCTATGGCTACACCTTC CASSFAKSGYGYTF
TRBJ1-3 TRBV7-2 . . TGTGCCAGCAGCCCCTTTGGGGCCTCTGGAAACACCATATATTTT CASSPFGASGNTIYF
TRBJ2-1 TRBV10-3 . TRBD1 TGTGCCATCAGTGAACAGGGACAGGGGTTCGGTAACGATGAGCAGTTCTTC CAISEQGQGFGNDEQFF